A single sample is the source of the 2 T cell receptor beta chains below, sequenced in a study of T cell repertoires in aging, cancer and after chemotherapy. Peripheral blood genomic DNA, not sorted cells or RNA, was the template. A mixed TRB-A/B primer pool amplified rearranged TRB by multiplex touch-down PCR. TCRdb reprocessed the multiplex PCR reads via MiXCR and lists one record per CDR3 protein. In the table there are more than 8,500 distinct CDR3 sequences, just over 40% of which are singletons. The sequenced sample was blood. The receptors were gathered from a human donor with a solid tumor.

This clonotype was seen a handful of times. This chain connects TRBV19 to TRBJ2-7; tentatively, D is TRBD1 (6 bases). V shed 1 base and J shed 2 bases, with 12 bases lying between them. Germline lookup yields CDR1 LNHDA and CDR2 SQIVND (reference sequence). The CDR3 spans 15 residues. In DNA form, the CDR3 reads TGTGCCAGTAGTATAGGGACAGCTACCGCCTACGAGCAGTACTTC. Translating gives CASSIGTATAYEQYF.

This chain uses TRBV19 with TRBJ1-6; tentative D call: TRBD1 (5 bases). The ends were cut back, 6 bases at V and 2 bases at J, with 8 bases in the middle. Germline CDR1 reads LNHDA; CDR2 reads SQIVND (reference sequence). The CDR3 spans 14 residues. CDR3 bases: TGTGCCAGTAGGCCGGGACCCTATAATTCACCCCTCCACTTT. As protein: CASRPGPYNSPLHF.